The present T cell receptor beta chain was sequenced within a study of response to subunit inactivated influenza vaccine. The count of this clonotype is one. The CDR3 length is 16 residues. The junction had 8 bases not matched to a gene; V was cut back by 0 bases and J by 6 bases. The germline CDR1 and CDR2 sequences are MGHRA and YSYEKL. TCRdb redid the calling of the RT-PCR reads with MiXCR, one entry per CDR3 protein. The repertoire consists of about 780,000 distinct CDR3 sequences, with less than 20% occurring once and the leading ten covering roughly a tenth. The TCR originated in a man in his forties or fifties who received an inactivated influenza vaccine. The specimen comprised PBMCs from blood, sampled about 5 days after vaccination. The gene calls are TRBV4-1 and TRBJ2-1; 7 bases are shared with TRBD1. CDR3 amino acids: CASSQDGRGIGNEQFF. Here the CDR3 DNA reads TGCGCCAGCAGCCAAGATGGCAGGGGGATCGGCAATGAGCAGTTCTTC.